The table lists the clone carrying this TCR beta chain with a few counts. Antigen unknown. These data belong to a study of human T cells and chemical hapten exposure. Findings of the study overall: Against controls, expanded TCRs gave rise to significantly more large CDR3 similarity clusters.

V lost 0 bases and J lost 5, with 11 bases in between. Per the germline V gene, CDR1 is KGHSH and CDR2 is LQKENI. This CDR3 has 15 residues. Attachment of unique molecular identifiers to individual cDNA molecules was performed in the library. In the authors' methods: Samples had a median of about 96,000 TCRs, ranging roughly 23,224 to 690,600. MiXCR was run by TCRdb on the RACE reads, yielding one entry per CDR3 protein. These V and J calls originate from TCRdb's pipeline instead of the authors' own analysis. The sample lists some 380,000 distinct CDR3 sequences, more than 4.5% occurring once. Time point denoted: patch test 1, 2 weeks after DPC sensitization. The treatment here: therapeutic diphenylcyclopropenone sensitization with weekly scalp DPC. Donors were 18 to 70-year-old alopecia patients suitable for DPC.

The TCR was taken from a woman aged 45-59 years with alopecia areata. Some clones in this sample may be carry-over from other donors' samples. This chain connects TRBV18 to TRBJ1-5; no firm D call. Sequencing was performed on whole blood, taken in connection with sensitization to the hapten diphenylcyclopropenone (DPC). The CDR3 spells CASSPPGIGYQPQHF. CDR3 nucleotides: TGTGCCAGCTCACCACCGGGAATTGGGTATCAGCCCCAGCATTTT.